These 22 T cell receptor beta chains were sequenced from one sample in a study of tumor-infiltrating lymphocytes in primary liver carcinoma. Extraction also yielded germline DNA, while blood RNA was obtained from unsorted whole blood. Making TCR beta cDNA involved around 520 ng total RNA and a constant-region primer. Libraries for TCR beta were built through three nested multiplex PCR rounds, which together made up a slightly modified ARM-PCR procedure. The two initial PCR rounds, about 9 cycles each, used TRBV1-TRBV30 forward and C-beta reverse primers. TCRdb reprocessed the multiplex PCR reads via MiXCR and lists one record per CDR3 protein. The table shows 300,000 to 400,000 distinct CDR3 sequences, with roughly 61% occurring only once. The material sequenced was peripheral blood. The receptors stem from a man in his forties with primary liver carcinoma and hepatitis B virus infection.

The chain has TRBV11-2 and TRBJ2-7; 9 nucleotides match TRBD1. This CDR3 has 15 amino acids. From germline, CDR1 is SGHAT and CDR2 FQNNGV. Trimming took 5 bases from V and 3 from J; bases not matched to a gene: 8. CDR3 region: CASSRTGTGNYEQYF. In DNA form, the CDR3 reads TGTGCCAGCAGCCGGACTGGGACAGGGAACTACGAGCAGTACTTC.

About this clonotype itself: Given a much more abundant clone one base away, this may be a read error. The chain has TRBV5-1 and TRBJ2-1; TRBD2 aligns across 15 bases. CDR1 and CDR2 (germline): SGHRS, YFSETQ. The CDR3 contains 17 residues. Here the CDR3 reads CASSPGTSGRQYNELFF. The CDR3 DNA reads TGCGCCAGCAGCCCGGGGACTAGCGGGAGGCAATACAATGAGCTGTTCTTC.

The chain couples TRBV11-1 to TRBJ2-1; D remains ambiguous. Germline CDR1 and CDR2: SGHAT and FQDESV (reference sequence). The CDR3 runs 15 residues. V lost 5 bases and J lost 7, with 18 bases in between. The CDR3: CASSLVSYDINEQFF. CDR3 bases: TGTGCCAGCAGCCTCGTATCTTACGACATTAATGAGCAGTTCTTC.

The rearrangement links TRBV6-6 to TRBJ1-5; no definite D call. Germline CDR1 is MNHNY and CDR2 is SVGAGI (reference sequence). V lost 0 bases and J lost 3, with 12 bases in between. The CDR3 length is 16 residues. DNA for the CDR3: TGTGCCAGCAGTTACTCGAGTAGCAGCTACAATCAGCCCCAGCATTTT. Protein sequence: CASSYSSSSYNQPQHF.

This clonotype is categorized as medium-sized (0.01 to 0.1%). The chain combines TRBV11-2 with TRBJ2-5, with D tentatively TRBD2 (5 bases). V was clipped by 6 bases and J by 5 bases, with 16 bases between them. Germline V gene sequence: CDR1 SGHAT, CDR2 FQNNGV. The CDR3 contains 14 residues. The CDR3 is CASSPNSVGETQYF. The DNA for the CDR3 is TGTGCCAGCAGTCCGAATAGCGTCGGGGAGACCCAGTACTTC.

The chain combines TRBV14 with TRBJ2-1; tentatively, D is TRBD2 (5 bases). The CDR3 is 12 residues long. Germline V gene data show CDR1 as SGHDN and CDR2 as FVKESK. Deletions cut 10 bases from V and 7 bases from J, with 14 bases between. CDR3 bases: TGTGCCAATGGCCAAGGAGGTAATGAGCAGTTCTTC. Protein sequence: CANGQGGNEQFF.

Comments on this clonotype: Relative to the germline gene, one junction end is altered; a read error may explain this. For the CDR3, the DNA is TGTGCCAGCAGAGTACTAGCGGGGAACACCGGGGAGCTGATTTTT. It is translated as CASRVLAGNTGELIF. This chain connects TRBV6-4 to TRBJ2-2; 10 bases are a match to TRBD2. The CDR3 extends over 15 amino acids. Germline V gene lookup returns CDR1 MRHNA and CDR2 SNTAGT.

Turning to this clonotype: Being one base from a much bigger clone, this may be a read error. This chain connects TRBV6-6 to TRBJ1-1; D call uncertain. The CDR3 loop spans 13 amino acids. Germline V gene data show CDR1 as MNHNY and CDR2 as SVGAGI (reference sequence). The CDR3 sequence: CASCLVWNAEAFF. The DNA for the CDR3 is TGTGCCAGCTGTTTGGTGTGGAACGCTGAAGCTTTCTTT.

This chain uses TRBV7-9 with TRBJ2-1; the D gene is possibly TRBD2 (5 bases). The CDR3 is 15 amino acids. Germline loops: CDR1 SEHNR, CDR2 FQNEAQ (reference sequence). V shed 5 bases and J shed 5 bases, with 16 bases lying between them. In nucleotides, the CDR3 is TGTGCCAGCAGCCCCAACCTCAGCGGTGACAATGAGCAGTTCTTC. Translated: CASSPNLSGDNEQFF.

This clonotype was detected only once. Being one base from a much bigger clone, this may be a read error. This chain links TRBV4-1 with TRBJ2-1; D is perhaps TRBD2 (5 bases). Germline loops: CDR1 MGHRA, CDR2 YSYEKL. The CDR3 is 16 amino acids. Trimming cost V 0 bases and J 10 bases, with 19 bases left between them. The CDR3 here is CASSQDFSGNSYEQFF. CDR3 nucleotides: TGCGCCAGCAGCCAAGATTTCTCCGGGAATTCCTACGAGCAGTTCTTC.

The table lists this clonotype with a few counts. The rearrangement joins TRBV10-2 to TRBJ2-2, with D tentatively TRBD1 or TRBD2 (5 bases each). V was pared by 0 bases and J by 7 bases, with 9 bases between. The CDR3 totals 14 residues. Germline lookup yields CDR1 WSHSY and CDR2 SAAADI. CDR3 protein: CASSESTGGGELFF. The CDR3 nucleotides are TGCGCCAGCAGTGAGTCAACAGGAGGCGGGGAGCTGTTTTTT.

This clonotype occurred once. This is likely a read error, given that the CDR3 carries no conserved phenylalanine or tryptophan at its end. The chain combines TRBV29-1 with TRBJ2-2; the match to TRBD1 covers 9 bases. The CDR3 has 14 amino acids. Germline V lookup: CDR1 SQVTM, CDR2 ANQGSEA. The CDR3 bases are TGCAGCGTTCGGGACAGGGAGTATTCCGGCGAGCTGTTTCTT. Translating it yields CSVRDREYSGELFL.

Turning to this clonotype: A read error is possible here, since a much larger clone lies one base away. The chain couples TRBV5-4 to TRBJ2-2; possibly TRBD2 for D (6 bases). Germline lookup yields CDR1 SGHNT and CDR2 YYREEE (reference sequence). The CDR3 is made up of 15 amino acids. The CDR3 DNA is TGTGCCAGCAGCTCGAACCGGGACTTAACCGTGGAGCTGTTTTTT. It yields the protein CASSSNRDLTVELFF.

A note on this clonotype: The junction shows a germline mismatch at one end, possibly a read error. V is TRBV11-2 and J is TRBJ2-1; no clear D gene. Germline CDR1 is SGHAT and CDR2 is FQNNGV. This CDR3 contains 14 residues. The CDR3: CASSFRPRNNEQLF. Here the CDR3 DNA reads TGTGCCAGCAGTTTCCGACCCCGTAACAATGAGCAGCTCTTC.

In its sample, this clonotype was seen a few times. A much larger clonotype is one base distant, so this may be a read error. The chain joins TRBV12-3 or TRBV12-4 to TRBJ2-3; TRBD1 or TRBD2 may be the D gene (6 bases each). The CDR3 is 16 residues long. The CDR3: CVSSLWGRGDTDTQYF. CDR3 bases: TGTGTCAGCAGCCTTTGGGGGCGGGGTGACACAGATACGCAGTATTTT.

Concerning this clonotype itself: Its ends do not fully match the called genes, so a read error is possible. This CDR3 is CACSPPGREAFF. In nucleotides, the CDR3 is TGTGCCTGCAGCCCCCCGGGACGAGAAGCTTTCTTT. The rearrangement links TRBV11-2 to TRBJ1-1; D might be TRBD1 (5 bases). The CDR3 totals 12 residues. Looked up from germline, CDR1 is SGHAT and CDR2 is FQNNGV.

Of note for this clonotype: A junction end diverges from the germline sequence, so it may reflect a read error. This sequence joins TRBV11-1 and TRBJ2-1, with 7 bases matching TRBD1. The CDR3 spans 15 residues. Germline values: CDR1 SGHAT, CDR2 FQDESV (reference sequence). The CDR3 sequence is CARSLVGGRPDEQFF. DNA for the CDR3: TGTGCCAGAAGCTTAGTAGGGGGCCGACCGGATGAGCAGTTCTTC.

About this clonotype itself: At one end, the junction sequence differs from germline, possibly due to a read error. This chain connects TRBV6-1 to TRBJ2-1; D unclear. CDR3 length: 14 residues. Germline V gives CDR1 MNHNS, CDR2 SASEGT. The DNA of the CDR3 is TGTGCCAGCAAGAAGAGTGTTTCCTACAATGGGCAGTTCTTC. It codes for CASKKSVSYNGQFF.

Regarding this clonotype: An end of the junction differs from the germline gene, which may be a read error. The chain uses TRBV6-2 or TRBV6-3 and TRBJ1-6, with D perhaps TRBD1 (6 bases). Germline V lookup: CDR1 MNHEY, CDR2 SVGEGT. The CDR3 sequence is 15 residues long. CDR3 DNA sequence: TGTGCCGGCAGTGAGAGCCGGGACATCGGTTCACCCCTCCACTTT. Encoded protein: CAGSESRDIGSPLHF.

With regard to this clonotype: A much larger clone differs by one base, so this may be a read error. The chain links TRBV4-1 to TRBJ2-1; 9 positions agree with TRBD1. Germline CDR1 is MGHRA and CDR2 is YSYEKL. There are 14 residues in the CDR3. The CDR3 nucleotides read TGCGTCAGCAGCAGGGACAGGGTTCTCAATGAGCAGTTCTTC. It yields the protein CVSSRDRVLNEQFF.

The J gene is TRBJ2-1, the V gene TRBV12-3 or TRBV12-4; D is possibly TRBD2 (5 bases). V lost 10 bases to trimming and J lost 8 bases, with 21 bases between them. The CDR3 length is 14 residues. The CDR3 loop is CANIRQVIGDEQFF. The CDR3 DNA reads TGTGCCAACATCCGCCAGGTGATCGGGGATGAGCAGTTCTTC.

As for this clonotype: A much larger clone lies one base from this, so it may be a read error. The V call is TRBV10-3, the J call TRBJ1-3, with D possibly being TRBD1 (6 bases). With 10 bases removed from V and 6 bases from J, the gap between germline ends came to 19 bases. The CDR3 is 14 residues long. Germline V gives CDR1 ENHRY, CDR2 SYGVKD. The CDR3 sequence: CATILQGTANTIYF. For the CDR3, the DNA is TGTGCCACCATTTTACAGGGAACTGCAAACACCATATATTTT.